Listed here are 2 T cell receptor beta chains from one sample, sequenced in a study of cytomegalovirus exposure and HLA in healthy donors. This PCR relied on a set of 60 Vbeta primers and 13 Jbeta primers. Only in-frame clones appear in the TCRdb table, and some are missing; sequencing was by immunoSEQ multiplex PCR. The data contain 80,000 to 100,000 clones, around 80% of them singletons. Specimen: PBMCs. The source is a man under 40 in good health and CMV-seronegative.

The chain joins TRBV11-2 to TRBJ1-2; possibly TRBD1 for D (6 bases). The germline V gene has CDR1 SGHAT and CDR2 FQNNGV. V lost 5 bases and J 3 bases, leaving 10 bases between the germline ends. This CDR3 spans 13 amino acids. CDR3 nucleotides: TGTGCCAGCAGCCTACAGGGAGACTATGGCTACACCTTC. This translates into CASSLQGDYGYTF.

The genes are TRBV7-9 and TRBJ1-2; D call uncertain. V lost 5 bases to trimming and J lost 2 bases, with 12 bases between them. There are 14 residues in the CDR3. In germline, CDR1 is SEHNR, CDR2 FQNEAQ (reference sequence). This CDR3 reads CASSPIAGNYGYTF. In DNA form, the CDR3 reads TGTGCCAGCAGCCCAATAGCGGGCAACTATGGCTACACCTTC.